One sample yielded the 15 T cell receptor beta chains listed below, sequenced in a study of blood T cell repertoires in COVID-19 (dated by TCRdb to 2020 to 2022). The library was built by means of the immunoSEQ multiplex PCR assay. Drawn from immuneACCESS, this table holds only the in-frame rearrangements with V and J called that TCRdb kept. Clones are partly lost; checked studies trace under half to an unresolved V gene and leave the rest unexplained. This sample is represented by under 250,000 clones; around four fifths of them were singletons. The top ten clonotypes cover 2.5% to 3% of the sample. Sequencing input: peripheral blood. All receptors derive from a woman in her 70s with active or convalescent COVID-19.

This chain connects TRBV3-1 (or the pseudogene TRBV3-2) to TRBJ2-3, with a tentative D call TRBD2 (5 bases). V lost 1 base and J lost 5, with 13 bases in between. In germline, CDR1 is LGHDT, CDR2 YNNKEL (reference sequence). This CDR3 comprises 15 residues. In nucleotides, the CDR3 is TGTGCCAGCAGCCAAGTGAGTCTAGGGAGAGATACGCAGTATTTT. Translating it yields CASSQVSLGRDTQYF.

The V gene is TRBV3-1 (or the pseudogene TRBV3-2), the J gene TRBJ1-1, with a tentative D call TRBD1 (6 bases). This CDR3 region has 16 residues. Germline V gene data show CDR1 as LGHDT and CDR2 as YNNKEL (reference sequence). Trimming removed 3 bases from V and 2 bases from J, with 16 bases in between. The CDR3 nucleotides read TGTGCCAGCAGCCACCTCGGGACACCTCTTAACACTGAAGCTTTCTTT. Protein sequence: CASSHLGTPLNTEAFF.

This clone was found once. The V gene is TRBV5-1, the J gene TRBJ2-3; D not resolved. CDR3 size: 15 residues. Germline values: CDR1 SGHRS, CDR2 YFSETQ. V dropped 2 bases and J dropped 2 bases, with 12 bases sitting between them. CDR3 sequence: CASSFRLPTTDTQYF. The CDR3 DNA is TGCGCCAGCAGCTTTAGACTCCCCACCACAGATACGCAGTATTTT.

V gene TRBV28 combines with J gene TRBJ2-1; D is possibly TRBD2 (6 bases). Trimming shortened V by 2 bases and J by 0 bases, and 17 bases separated the two germline ends. The CDR3 contains 18 residues. Germline values: CDR1 MDHEN, CDR2 SYDVKM. The CDR3 loop is CASSLTGVMTSSYNEQFF. As DNA, the CDR3 is TGTGCCAGCAGTTTAACGGGGGTAATGACGAGCTCCTACAATGAGCAGTTCTTC.

This clone has only one observation. The genes are TRBV4-2 and TRBJ2-5; D is ambiguous. Germline V lookup: CDR1 LGHNA, CDR2 YNFKEQ. With 0 bases removed from V and 2 bases from J, the gap between germline ends came to 7 bases. The CDR3 contains 14 residues. The CDR3 DNA sequence: TGTGCCAGCAGCCAAGATAATGTGCAAGAGACCCAGTACTTC. Amino acid sequence: CASSQDNVQETQYF.

CDR3 in DNA: TGTGCCAGCAGTTATGCTAGCGGGGGTACAGATACGCAGTATTTT. This sequence encodes CASSYASGGTDTQYF. V gene TRBV6-2 or TRBV6-3 combines with J gene TRBJ2-3; 10 nucleotides match TRBD2. The CDR3 is 15 residues long. Germline V gene sequence: CDR1 MNHEY, CDR2 SVGEGT. The V gene end was trimmed by 3 bases and the J gene end by 3 bases; junction bases not matched to a gene: 3.

The V gene is TRBV27, the J gene TRBJ2-2; TRBD1 agrees at 9 bases. The CDR3 has 15 amino acids. Germline V CDR1 and CDR2: MNHEY, SMNVEV (reference sequence). J was trimmed by 6 bases and V by 3 bases; bases with no gene match: 5. CDR3 protein: CASSFWDRVAGELFF. Here the CDR3 DNA reads TGTGCCAGCAGTTTCTGGGACAGGGTTGCCGGGGAGCTGTTTTTT.

The J gene is TRBJ2-1, the V gene TRBV24-1; D unclear. Trimming removed 3 bases at V and 4 bases at J, with 3 bases between. This CDR3 region has 12 residues. Germline lookup yields CDR1 KGHDR and CDR2 SFDVKD. This CDR3 is CATSDQYNEQFF. CDR3 bases: TGTGCCACCAGTGATCAGTACAATGAGCAGTTCTTC.

The CDR3 DNA is TGTGCCAGCAGCCAAGATCGGCAGGGGCCCACTGAAGCTTTCTTT. Encoded protein: CASSQDRQGPTEAFF. V is TRBV4-2 and J is TRBJ1-1, with D possibly TRBD1 on 6 matching bases. Trimming cost V 0 bases and J 4 bases, with 12 bases left between them. The CDR3 contains 15 residues. Germline CDR1 is LGHNA and CDR2 is YNFKEQ.

The rearrangement joins TRBV6-5 to TRBJ2-3; D not certain. This CDR3 spans 14 amino acids. The germline V gene has CDR1 MNHEY and CDR2 SVGAGI. The V end was cut by 2 bases, the J end by 0 bases, with 6 bases between. CDR3 residues: CASSYGQSTDTQYF. DNA of the CDR3: TGTGCCAGCAGTTACGGCCAGAGCACAGATACGCAGTATTTT.

This chain links TRBV3-1 (or the pseudogene TRBV3-2) with TRBJ2-1; 10 bases match TRBD1. This CDR3 is 14 amino acids long. CDR1 and CDR2 (germline): LGHDT, YNNKEL (reference sequence). V trimming: 1 base; J trimming: 9 bases; junction bases outside the gene matches: 3. The CDR3 reads CASSQAGQGGEQFF. The CDR3 nucleotides read TGTGCCAGCAGCCAAGCCGGACAGGGGGGTGAGCAGTTCTTC.

This sequence joins TRBV13 and TRBJ1-4, with no clear D. V lost 3 bases to trimming and J lost 5 bases, with 10 bases between them. Germline CDR1 is PRHDT and CDR2 is FYEKMQ (reference sequence). There are 14 residues in the CDR3. The CDR3 bases are TGTGCCAGCAGCTTGCGGCCAGAAAATGAAAAACTGTTTTTT. It is translated as CASSLRPENEKLFF. Based on the CDR3 plus reference TRBV13 and TRBJ1-4, the full variable domain is AAGVIQSPRHLIKEKRETATLKCYPIPRHDTVYWYQQGPGQDPQFLISFYEKMQSDKGSIPDRFSAQQFSDYHSELNMSSLELGDSALYFCASSLRPENEKLFFGSGTQLSVL.

The chain has TRBV18 and TRBJ1-2; D possibly corresponds to TRBD1 (6 bases). This CDR3 is built from 16 residues. Germline values: CDR1 KGHSH, CDR2 LQKENI. V was clipped by 0 bases and J by 6 bases, with 17 bases between them. CDR3: CASSPPSRGAADGYTF. CDR3 bases: TGTGCCAGCTCACCACCTAGCAGGGGAGCGGCGGATGGCTACACCTTC.

This chain connects TRBV5-4 to TRBJ2-1; 8 positions agree with TRBD2. Germline CDR1 SGHNT, CDR2 YYREEE (reference sequence). Trimming removed 2 bases from V and 7 bases from J; junction bases left unmatched: 5. There are 14 residues in the CDR3. DNA for the CDR3: TGTGCCAGCAGCTTAAGGCTAGCGGGTAATGAGCAGTTCTTC. Protein: CASSLRLAGNEQFF.

Turning to this clone: The junction differs from germline at one of its ends, possibly a read error. This chain connects TRBV9 to TRBJ2-3; TRBD2 matches at 14 bases. This CDR3 comprises 17 residues. Per germline, CDR1 SGDLS and CDR2 YYNGEE. CDR3 DNA sequence: TGTGCCAGCACCCGTGAAGGGACTAGCGGGAGCAGAGATACGCAGTATTTT. Translated, it gives CASTREGTSGSRDTQYF.